This entry describes one T cell receptor (beta chain). What it recognizes is unknown. The data originate from a study of T cell responses to AZD1222 COVID-19 vaccine. Study observations and caveats: Breadth and depth of Spike-specific TCRs rose after two AZD1222 doses.

V was pared by 8 bases and J by 2 bases, with 15 bases of the junction left unmatched. In germline, CDR1 is MDHEN, CDR2 SYDVKM. This CDR3 spans 18 amino acids. Assay used: immunoSEQ multiplex PCR; TCRdb lists only in-frame clones, some missing. The profile shows fewer than 150,000 clones, approximately 90% of them singletons. Sample: peripheral blood, taken on day 0 of AZD1222 vaccination. J is TRBJ2-3 and V is TRBV28, with 11 bases matching TRBD2. The clonotype originates from an adult in good health. The CDR3 DNA reads as TGTGCCAGCCTTGGCCTCGTGGGGACTAGCGGATACACAGATACGCAGTATTTT. This gives the protein CASLGLVGTSGYTDTQYF.